The 2 T cell receptor beta chains below all came from one sample that was sequenced in a study of beta chain features in type 1 diabetes. Study-level findings and limits: In all four CD4+ subsets, TCRB CDR3 length was significantly, moderately reduced in type 1 diabetes.

The antigens of these receptors remain unknown. The authors reverse transcribed all of the isolated RNA, so sequencing captured expressed TCRB transcripts. This table comes from immunoSEQ multiplex PCR, and its TCRdb copy is limited to in-frame clones, with some not included. The table lists more than 200,000 clones, about a sixth of them singletons. Sequenced material: naive CD4+ T cells from blood. The receptors shown here come from a man aged 30 to 39 with type 1 diabetes.

The chain couples TRBV15 to TRBJ1-3; 8 bases line up with TRBD1. CDR3 size: 17 residues. Germline CDR1 reads LNHNV; CDR2 reads YYDKDF (reference sequence). V was pared by 3 bases and J by 0 bases, with 7 bases of the junction left unmatched. In DNA form, the CDR3 reads TGTGCCACCAGCAGCCCGACAGGGGCTTTCTCTGGAAACACCATATATTTT. It is translated as CATSSPTGAFSGNTIYF.

A few counts support this clone. The chain recombines TRBV10-3 with TRBJ1-2, with D possibly being TRBD1 (6 bases). Germline V CDR1 and CDR2: ENHRY, SYGVKD. The CDR3 totals 12 residues. V lost 4 bases and J lost 8, with 11 bases in between. The CDR3 DNA reads TGTGCCATCAGTGGACAGGCGTCCGGCTACACCTTC. It yields the protein CAISGQASGYTF.